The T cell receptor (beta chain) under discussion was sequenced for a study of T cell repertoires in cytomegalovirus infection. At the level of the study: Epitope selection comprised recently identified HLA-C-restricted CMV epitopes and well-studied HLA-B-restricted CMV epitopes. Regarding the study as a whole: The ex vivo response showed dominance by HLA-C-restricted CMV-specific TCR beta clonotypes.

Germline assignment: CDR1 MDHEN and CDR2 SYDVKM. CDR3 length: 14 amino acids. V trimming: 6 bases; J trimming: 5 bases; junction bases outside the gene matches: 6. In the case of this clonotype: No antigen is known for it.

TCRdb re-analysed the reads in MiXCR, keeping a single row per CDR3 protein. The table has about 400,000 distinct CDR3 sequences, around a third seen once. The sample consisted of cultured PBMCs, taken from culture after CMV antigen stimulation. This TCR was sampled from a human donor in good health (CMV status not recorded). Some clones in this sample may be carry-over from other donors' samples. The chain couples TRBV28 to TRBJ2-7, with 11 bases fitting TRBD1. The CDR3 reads CASSSGQGGDEQYF. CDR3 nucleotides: TGTGCCAGCAGCTCGGGACAGGGGGGAGACGAGCAGTACTTC.